This section outlines one T cell receptor (beta chain) sequence together with its context. Its antigen is still unknown. No much larger clone is present one base from it, and per-base qualities are unavailable. The data originate from a study of Graves' ophthalmopathy and Graves' hyperthyroidism (dated by TCRdb to between 2017 and 2018). In the study overall: Peripheral blood was collected at initial diagnosis, before any treatment. The study used signatures of the TCR beta repertoire to tell Graves' ophthalmopathy apart from Graves' hyperthyroidism and to predict which patients would progress to ophthalmopathy. In total, 135 blood samples were TCR-sequenced: roughly 45 ophthalmopathy, approximately 75 hyperthyroidism and about 17 hyperthyroidism-to-ophthalmopathy patients. To explore V-J signatures distinguishing ophthalmopathy from hyperthyroidism, a discovery set of approximately 100 patients (about 41 ophthalmopathy, over 55 stable hyperthyroidism) was enrolled. The independent validation cohort included about 19 hyperthyroidism patients plus 17 patients who later progressed from hyperthyroidism to ophthalmopathy. In a handful of hyperthyroidism patients, the T-cell repertoire of thyroid tissue was compared with the T-cell repertoire of blood. Following sampling, methimazole starting at 30 mg daily was administered to hyperthyroidism patients, and high-dose intravenous methylprednisolone was administered to ophthalmopathy patients. What the authors observed across the whole study: Most expanded thyroid clonotypes with a frequency above 0.001 also appeared in blood, which suggests that blood repertoires may reflect the immune response in the thyroid. In validation, the model predicted ophthalmopathy progression with more than 55% sensitivity and 72.22% specificity; some 13 predicted patients were CT-confirmed with GO in a median of about 7.1 months. Ophthalmopathy was separated from stable hyperthyroidism by the 13-signature model with about 90% sensitivity and 81% to 84% specificity in cross-validation and with 80%/75% in the test set. Sample size was not predetermined statistically, and investigators were not blinded to group allocation.

Trimming takes 4 bases off V and 0 bases off J; junction bases not matched to a gene: 5. According to the germline V gene, CDR1 reads ENHRY and CDR2 reads SYGVKD. The CDR3 covers 16 residues, taking in both the cysteine and the phenylalanine. The retained sequence is limited to the CDR3, 48 bases, with the frame set at the first base. The ophthalmopathy patients had moderately to severely active disease, with a Clinical Activity Score of 3 or higher, a NOSPECS grade of 4 or higher, and a disease duration of less than 3 months. Patients with other autoimmune diseases, uncontrolled infections, pregnancy or lactation were excluded. Clinical symptoms, serum thyroxine, TRAb, thyroid ultrasound and orbital computed tomography formed the basis of the diagnosis. PBMCs were isolated from around 10 ml of fresh peripheral blood by Ficoll-Paque density gradient centrifugation. Total RNA was extracted with Trizol reagent and quality-checked on an Agilent 2100 Bioanalyzer.

For repertoire sequencing, the TCR beta CDR3 regions were amplified from RNA transcripts. The first round of RT-PCR was done with HTBI primers and the Qiagen OneStep RT-PCR kit, and was followed by a second round of multiplex PCR, then size selection and purification. Libraries were sequenced paired-end with 100 bp reads on an Illumina HiSeq2000. The study's processing was this. SOAPnuke was used to process the reads, removing any read that contained adapters or uncalled bases, had a mean Phred below 15, or lacked an exact match to the constant primer or identifier. High-quality paired reads were merged with COPE v1.2.5. Unique nucleotide sequences were defined as clonotypes and aligned to IMGT TRB V, D and J references using MiTCR v1.1. Analysis was restricted to V-J combinations with a frequency above 0.0001, which covered about 99% of repertoires. A TCR clonal expansion and chaos score per V-J combination was defined as the ratio of F50 clonal expansion to chaos observed in the TCRdist matrix. Welch's t-statistics and random forest were used to reduce features to about a dozen V-J combinations, which were fed into a naive Bayes classifier. Thyroid-blood repertoire similarity was quantified with the Morisita-Horn index. TCRdb trimmed public reads at Q25 via fastp, called clones via MiXCR and kept in-frame beta chains. All rows with the same CDR3 protein become a single entry with the most common DNA and genes. The V and J calls shown here were made by TCRdb, not taken from the authors' results. The sample table shows some 240,000 distinct CDR3 sequences, and less than 55% are seen once. The ten largest clones represent around 47% of the sample.

Rearrangement joined TRBV10-3 to TRBJ1-4, and 7 junctional nucleotides match TRBD1. This receptor was taken from an adult man with Graves' ophthalmopathy. Source material: peripheral blood. The CDR3 protein: CAISADRAATNEKLFF. In nucleotide form, the sequence is TGTGCCATCAGTGCCGACAGGGCCGCAACTAATGAAAAACTGTTTTTT.